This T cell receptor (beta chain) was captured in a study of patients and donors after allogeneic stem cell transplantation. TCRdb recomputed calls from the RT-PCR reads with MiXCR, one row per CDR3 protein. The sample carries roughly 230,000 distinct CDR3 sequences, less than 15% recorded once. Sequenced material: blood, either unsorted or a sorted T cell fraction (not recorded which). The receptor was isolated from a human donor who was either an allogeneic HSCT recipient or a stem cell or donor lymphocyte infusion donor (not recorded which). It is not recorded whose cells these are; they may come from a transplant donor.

The CDR3 spells CATSVGQGVWDTQYF. The CDR3 region has the DNA TGTGCCACCAGTGTGGGACAGGGGGTTTGGGATACGCAGTATTTT. The chain uses TRBV24-1 and TRBJ2-3, with 11 bases matching TRBD1. With V trimmed by 5 bases and J by 6 bases, 6 bases remained unmatched. CDR1 is KGHDR, CDR2 SFDVKD, per germline. The CDR3 is made up of 15 amino acids.